The 21 T cell receptor beta chains given below trace back to one sample, sequenced in a study of cytomegalovirus exposure and HLA in healthy donors. PCR used 60 Vbeta primers and 13 Jbeta primers. Data came from immunoSEQ multiplex PCR; TCRdb stores just in-frame clones and leaves some out. The sample contains about 130,000 clones, over 70% of which appear only once. The sequenced sample was PBMCs. These receptors originate from a woman in her forties or fifties in good health and CMV-seronegative.

This sequence joins TRBV27 and TRBJ2-7, with TRBD2 matching over 14 bases. The germline V gene encodes CDR1 MNHEY and CDR2 SMNVEV (reference sequence). The CDR3 is made up of 19 amino acids. The V segment lost 1 base and the J segment 0 bases; nucleotides outside the gene matches: 8. The CDR3 region has the DNA TGTGCCAGCAGTTTATACCCCCCCGGACTAGCGGGAGGCTCCTACGAGCAGTACTTC. Translating gives CASSLYPPGLAGGSYEQYF.

This rearrangement joins TRBV7-8 to TRBJ1-2; perhaps TRBD1 as D (5 bases). The V gene's germline CDR1 is SGHVS and CDR2 FQNEAQ. Trimming removed 2 bases from V and 4 bases from J, with 17 bases in between. The CDR3 sequence is 16 residues long. The CDR3 loop reads CASSLRTGGWGYGYTF. Here the CDR3 DNA reads TGTGCCAGCAGCTTACGGACCGGGGGATGGGGCTATGGCTACACCTTC.

The rearrangement links TRBV4-1 to TRBJ1-5; D ambiguous. The V end lost 1 base, the J end lost 0 bases, and 10 bases lay between the germline ends. This CDR3 contains 16 residues. CDR1 and CDR2 (germline): MGHRA, YSYEKL. In nucleotides, the CDR3 is TGCGCCAGCAGCCAAGGACTAGACCTTAGCAATCAGCCCCAGCATTTT. Residues: CASSQGLDLSNQPQHF.

The V call is TRBV28, the J call TRBJ2-3; TRBD1 might be the D (6 bases). CDR3 length: 18 amino acids. The V end lost 5 bases, the J end lost 0 bases, and 21 bases lay between the germline ends. From germline, CDR1 is MDHEN and CDR2 SYDVKM. The chain's CDR3 is CASSLIIWGPFSTDTQYF. DNA for the CDR3: TGTGCCAGCAGTCTCATCATATGGGGGCCGTTCAGCACAGATACGCAGTATTTT.

V and J are TRBV30 and TRBJ2-7; 8 bases are a match to TRBD2. Germline CDR1 reads GTSNPN; CDR2 reads SVGIG (reference sequence). The CDR3 covers 13 residues. Trimming cost V 7 bases and J 3 bases; bases outside gene matches: 8. DNA of the CDR3: TGTGCCTTCACTAGCGGTGGTTTCTACGAGCAGTACTTC. Translation: CAFTSGGFYEQYF.

This chain uses TRBV7-2 with TRBJ2-1, with 8 bases fitting TRBD2. V gave up 4 bases and J gave up 4 bases; unmatched junction bases: 3. This CDR3 spans 14 amino acids. Germline V CDR1 and CDR2: SGHTA, FQGNSA. The CDR3 sequence is CASSSGLAYNEQFF. CDR3 in DNA: TGTGCCAGCAGCTCCGGACTAGCATACAATGAGCAGTTCTTC.

This clone was counted once. The CDR3 bases are TGTGCCAGCAGCCCGGGGACAGGGGTCTACAATGAGCAGTTCTTC. Encoded protein: CASSPGTGVYNEQFF. V and J are TRBV7-8 and TRBJ2-1; 10 bases match TRBD1. Germline loops: CDR1 SGHVS, CDR2 FQNEAQ. This CDR3 is built from 15 residues. The trim removed 5 bases at V and 3 bases at J, leaving 4 bases unmatched.

The chain carries TRBV14 and TRBJ2-5, with 12 bases that match TRBD2. CDR1 SGHDN and CDR2 FVKESK come from the germline V gene. This CDR3 is built from 15 residues. V was pared by 1 base and J by 5 bases, with 2 bases of the junction left unmatched. CDR3 amino acids: CASSQGTSGIETQYF. The CDR3 coding sequence is TGTGCCAGCAGCCAAGGGACTAGCGGGATCGAGACCCAGTACTTC. Variable domain in full (rest from reference TRBV14 and TRBJ2-5): EAGVTQFPSHSVIEKGQTVTLRCDPISGHDNLYWYRRVMGKEIKFLLHFVKESKQDESGMPNNRFLAERTGGTYSTLKVQPAELEDSGVYFCASSQGTSGIETQYFGPGTRLLVL.

The gene calls are TRBV11-2 and TRBJ2-7, with D possibly matching TRBD2 (5 bases). This CDR3 has 14 amino acids. The V end lost 1 base, the J end lost 0 bases, and 7 bases lay between the germline ends. In germline, CDR1 is SGHAT, CDR2 FQNNGV. The CDR3 reads CASSLGRVSYEQYF. In DNA, the CDR3 is TGTGCCAGCAGCTTAGGGCGGGTCTCCTACGAGCAGTACTTC.

J is TRBJ1-1 and V is TRBV7-3; D possibly corresponds to TRBD1 (5 bases). Trimming took off 1 base at V and 4 bases at J, with 7 bases between the two ends. The CDR3 is 13 residues long. Germline V lookup: CDR1 SGHTA, CDR2 FQGTGA. CDR3 protein: CASSLRGGTEAFF. The DNA for the CDR3 is TGTGCCAGCAGCTTAAGGGGCGGCACTGAAGCTTTCTTT.

The gene calls are TRBV7-2 and TRBJ1-2, with D possibly matching TRBD1 (6 bases). Trimming shortened V by 8 bases and J by 6 bases, and 19 bases separated the two germline ends. The CDR3 covers 14 residues. Germline loops: CDR1 SGHTA, CDR2 FQGNSA. Written as DNA, the CDR3 is TGTGCCAGCGGATTACAGGGTTTTACCCATGGCTACACCTTC. This translates into CASGLQGFTHGYTF.

The V call is TRBV20-1, the J call TRBJ2-5, with D tentatively TRBD2 (6 bases). CDR3 size: 11 residues. The germline CDR1 and CDR2 sequences are DFQATT and SNEGSKA (reference sequence). The V and J ends lost 3 bases and 5 bases respectively, with 7 bases between them. CDR3 in DNA: TGCAGTGCTAGCGGGAGTGAGACCCAGTACTTC. Its protein product is CSASGSETQYF.

The chain carries TRBV23-1 and TRBJ2-1; 16 bases fit TRBD2. TRBV23-1 is treated as an ORF (open reading frame) with a function not yet certain. This CDR3 is 19 amino acids long. V was pared by 2 bases and J by 7 bases, with 11 bases of the junction left unmatched. The CDR3 DNA reads as TGCGCCAGCAGTCAACAACAAACCGGGACTAGCGGGAGGGTGAATGAGCAGTTCTTC. Translating gives CASSQQQTGTSGRVNEQFF.

This chain connects TRBV28 to TRBJ1-1; a weak D match, TRBD1 (6 bases). V was clipped by 6 bases and J by 1 base, with 12 bases between them. Germline V CDR1 and CDR2: MDHEN, SYDVKM. This CDR3 region has 14 residues. The CDR3 region has the DNA TGTGCCAGCAGCGACAGGATCTGGAACACTGAAGCTTTCTTT. It codes for CASSDRIWNTEAFF.

The chain combines TRBV9 with TRBJ1-2; 9 nucleotides agree with TRBD1. Germline V CDR1 and CDR2: SGDLS, YYNGEE. V shed 0 bases, J shed 8 bases, and the junction held 5 bases outside the gene matches. This CDR3 comprises 14 residues. CDR3 sequence: CASSVGWTGEGYTF. Here the CDR3 DNA reads TGTGCCAGCAGCGTAGGTTGGACAGGGGAAGGCTACACCTTC.

This clone came up once. This chain links TRBV10-3 with TRBJ1-1; the D gene is possibly TRBD1 (5 bases). CDR3 size: 15 residues. CDR1 ENHRY and CDR2 SYGVKD come from the germline V gene. V shed 6 bases and J shed 4 bases, with 18 bases lying between them. CDR3 in DNA: TGTGCCATCAGCGAAGGAGGGTATAGGGGCACTGAAGCTTTCTTT. Residues: CAISEGGYRGTEAFF.

This rearrangement joins TRBV13 to TRBJ1-4; 7 nucleotides line up with TRBD1. The CDR3 is made up of 14 amino acids. The ends lost 5 bases at V and 8 bases at J; junction bases unmatched: 8. The germline gives CDR1 PRHDT, CDR2 FYEKMQ (reference sequence). The CDR3 sequence: CASSLRTGGEKLFF. The CDR3 DNA reads as TGTGCCAGCAGCCTCCGGACAGGAGGAGAAAAACTGTTTTTT.

The V and J genes are TRBV7-3 and TRBJ2-3, with no clear D. The CDR3 is 14 residues long. The V gene's germline CDR1 is SGHTA and CDR2 FQGTGA. The V gene lost 5 bases and the J gene lost 2 bases, with 11 bases spanning the gap. The chain's CDR3 is CASSLSLNTDTQYF. As DNA, the CDR3 is TGTGCCAGCAGCCTTAGTCTTAACACAGATACGCAGTATTTT.

This clone was observed a single time. The chain is built from TRBV7-2 and TRBJ2-7, with D perhaps matching TRBD2 (5 bases). Germline-derived CDR1 and CDR2 are SGHTA and FQGNSA. V lost 11 bases and J lost 0, with 14 bases in between. The CDR3 runs to 13 residues. The CDR3 DNA reads TGTGCCTCTTTTAGCGATAGCTCCTACGAGCAGTACTTC. It encodes CASFSDSSYEQYF.

The V gene is TRBV7-2, the J gene TRBJ2-5, with a tentative D call TRBD2 (7 bases). The CDR3 covers 16 residues. Germline V gene data show CDR1 as SGHTA and CDR2 as FQGNSA. Trimming left V 1 base short and J 7 bases short, with 19 bases between. The DNA for the CDR3 is TGTGCCAGCAGCTTAGAGGGGGGGCAGGGTCTAGTGACCCAGTACTTC. This codes for CASSLEGGQGLVTQYF. The whole variable domain, filled in from reference TRBV7-2 and TRBJ2-5, reads GAGVSQSPSNKVTEKGKDVELRCDPISGHTALYWYRQSLGQGLEFLIYFQGNSAPDKSGLPSDRFSAERTGGSVSTLTIQRTQQEDSAVYLCASSLEGGQGLVTQYFGPGTRLLVL.

V is TRBV7-8 and J is TRBJ1-1; 7 nucleotides align to TRBD1. CDR1 is SGHVS, CDR2 FQNEAQ, per germline. J lost 3 bases, V lost 5 bases, and 9 bases had no gene match. This CDR3 is built from 15 residues. The CDR3 region has the DNA TGTGCCAGCAGCCAATTTACAGGGGTGGACACTGAAGCTTTCTTT. Its translation is CASSQFTGVDTEAFF.